This entry is about one TCR beta chain. The data stem from a study of blood T cell repertoires in COVID-19. Study-level information: Acute and convalescent COVID-19 samples came from the United States, Italy and Spain. From T cells, B-cell-depleted T cells, or PBMCs came the material, which was cDNA or gDNA.

Authors' methods: Reference gene primer amplification yielded estimated nucleated cell counts. The method was immunoSEQ multiplex PCR; TCRdb's version includes in-frame clones alone and lacks a portion of them. The V and J calls and clone size are taken from that table; D and trimming were inferred from the DNA. This sample has roughly 67,000 clones; 70% to 90% occur once, and the top ten carry 1% to 1.5%. The CDR3 has 12 amino acids. After removal of 7 bases from V and 8 bases from J, the junction contained 6 bases not matched to a gene. Germline CDR1 KGHDR, CDR2 SFDVKD. What was sequenced was peripheral blood. This rearrangement joins TRBV24-1 to TRBJ1-2; 7 bases fit TRBD1. The TCR comes from an older woman with acute or convalescent COVID-19. CDR3 amino acids: CATSETGWGYTF. For the CDR3, the DNA is TGTGCCACCAGCGAGACAGGGTGGGGCTACACCTTC.